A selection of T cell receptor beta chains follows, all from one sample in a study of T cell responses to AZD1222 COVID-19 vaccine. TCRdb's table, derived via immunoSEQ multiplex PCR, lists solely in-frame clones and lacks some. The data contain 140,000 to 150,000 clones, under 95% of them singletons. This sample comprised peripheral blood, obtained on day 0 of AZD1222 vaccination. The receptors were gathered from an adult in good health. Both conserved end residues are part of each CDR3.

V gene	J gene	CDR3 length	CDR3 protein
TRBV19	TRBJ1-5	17	CASSRRDSVYSNQPQHF
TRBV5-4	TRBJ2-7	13	CASSLGPTYEQYF
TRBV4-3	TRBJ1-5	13	CASSQEVDRPQHF
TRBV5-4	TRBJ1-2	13	CASSLAGFTGYTF
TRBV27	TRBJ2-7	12	CASSPGNYEQYF
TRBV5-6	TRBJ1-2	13	CASSGTDNYGYTF
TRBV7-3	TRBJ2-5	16	CASSSGPPGAGETQYF
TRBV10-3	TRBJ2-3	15	CATLGSGGFTDTQYF
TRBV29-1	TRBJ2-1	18	CSVEEQGPGLAGVDEQFF
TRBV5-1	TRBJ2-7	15	CASSFLQGHTYEQYF
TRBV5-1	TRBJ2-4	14	CASSLEGTIDIQYF
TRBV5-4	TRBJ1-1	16	CASSNPIEGLGTEAFF
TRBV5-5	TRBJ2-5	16	CASSRAAGSGQETQYF
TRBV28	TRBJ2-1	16	CASSFTRTGREGEQFF
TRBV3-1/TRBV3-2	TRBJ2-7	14	CASSSGGGPYEQYF
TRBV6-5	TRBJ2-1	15	CASSYSSQAGNEQFF
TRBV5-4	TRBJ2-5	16	CASSTHPGPLGETQYF
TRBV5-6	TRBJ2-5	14	CASSRGQGQETQYF
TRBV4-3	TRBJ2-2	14	CASSGHANTGELFF
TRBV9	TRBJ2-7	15	CASSASVGSSYEQYF
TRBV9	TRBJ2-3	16	CASSVGPNTYTDTQYF
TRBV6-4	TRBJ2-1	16	CASSDSSLAGGNEQFF
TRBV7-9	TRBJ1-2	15	CASSVFPGPHYGYTF
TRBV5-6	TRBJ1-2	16	CASSEVGQGKNYGYTF
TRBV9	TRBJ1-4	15	CASSAEGGNHEKLFF